The 17 T cell receptor beta chains below all came from one sample that was sequenced in a study of OX40 agonist ivuxolimab in advanced cancers. Libraries came from the immunoSEQ multiplex PCR assay. Entries here come from immuneACCESS through TCRdb and include only in-frame sequences with V and J called. Some clones fail to appear in such tables; in the studies checked, an unresolved V gene covers under half of the shortfall, and the cause of the remainder is unknown. This sample gives 75,000 to 100,000 clones in total; 80% to 90% of them show up just once. 1.5% to 2% of the sample goes to the ten largest clones. Sequencing was performed on CD4+ or CD8+ T cells sorted from blood, taken in a trial of the OX40 agonist ivuxolimab. These receptor sequences come from an adult with an advanced solid tumor such as melanoma, head and neck, liver or kidney cancer.

This chain uses TRBV2 with TRBJ2-1; 10 bases fit TRBD2. Germline V CDR1 and CDR2: SNHLY, FYNNEI. The CDR3 is made up of 13 amino acids. V gave up 7 bases and J gave up 7 bases; unmatched junction bases: 4. CDR3 coding DNA: TGTGCCAGCAAGCGGGAGGGCCAAAATGAGCAGTTCTTC. Its protein product is CASKREGQNEQFF.

The chain has TRBV19 and TRBJ1-1, with 7 bases identical to TRBD1. This CDR3 region has 14 residues. The germline V gene has CDR1 LNHDA and CDR2 SQIVND (reference sequence). V lost 5 bases, J lost 4 bases, and 7 bases stayed unmatched. CDR3 amino acids: CASSQGQRGTEAFF. In nucleotides, the CDR3 is TGTGCCAGTAGTCAGGGACAGAGGGGCACTGAAGCTTTCTTT.

V and J are TRBV14 and TRBJ1-1, with 9 positions matching TRBD1. Per germline, CDR1 SGHDN and CDR2 FVKESK. The length of the CDR3 is 15 residues. V shed 4 bases and J 4 bases; nucleotides not matched to a gene: 7. The DNA for the CDR3 is TGTGCCAGCAGCCCACTTGGGACAGGGACCACTGAAGCTTTCTTT. Amino acid sequence: CASSPLGTGTTEAFF.

The chain uses TRBV6-5 and TRBJ1-3, with D perhaps matching TRBD1 (5 bases). This CDR3 is built from 16 residues. Deletions cut 2 bases from V and 3 bases from J, with 14 bases between. CDR1 is MNHEY and CDR2 is SVGAGI in the germline V gene. The CDR3 sequence: CASSYGLGQNGNTIYF. In nucleotides, the CDR3 is TGTGCCAGCAGTTACGGGCTGGGGCAGAATGGAAACACCATATATTTT.

This chain joins TRBV7-3 and TRBJ2-1; TRBD2 might be the D (8 bases). The CDR3 length is 15 residues. Deletions cut 3 bases from V and 9 bases from J, with 18 bases between. The germline V gene encodes CDR1 SGHTA and CDR2 FQGTGA. CDR3 coding DNA: TGTGCCAGCAGCTTCCGGGAGGGCAGGGACAGTGAGCAGTTCTTC. Its protein is CASSFREGRDSEQFF.

V gene TRBV29-1 combines with J gene TRBJ2-3, with 7 positions matching TRBD2. The V and J ends lost 8 bases and 0 bases, in that order; junction bases with no gene match: 5. This CDR3 region has 13 residues. Germline CDR1 is SQVTM and CDR2 is ANQGSEA. The CDR3 spells CSSWGGSTDTQYF. The CDR3 region has the DNA TGCAGCTCGTGGGGGGGGAGCACAGATACGCAGTATTTT.

The gene calls are TRBV19 and TRBJ2-7, with 8 bases matching TRBD2. Trimming removed 9 bases from V and 5 bases from J; junction bases left unmatched: 15. From germline, CDR1 is LNHDA and CDR2 SQIVND (reference sequence). The length of the CDR3 is 15 residues. CDR3 amino acids: CASQRGAGVKDEQYF. The CDR3 DNA reads TGTGCCAGCCAAAGGGGAGCGGGAGTTAAGGACGAGCAGTACTTC. Filled out from reference TRBV19 and TRBJ2-7, the complete variable domain reads DGGITQSPKYLFRKEGQNVTLSCEQNLNHDAMYWYRQDPGQGLRLIYYSQIVNDFQKGDIAEGYSVSREKKESFPLTVTSAQKNPTAFYLCASQRGAGVKDEQYFGPGTRLTVT.

This chain connects TRBV5-5 to TRBJ2-1, with D tentatively TRBD1 (6 bases). This CDR3 is 15 amino acids long. CDR1 SGHKS and CDR2 YYEKEE come from the germline V gene (reference sequence). The V and J ends lost 4 bases and 2 bases respectively, with 13 bases between them. CDR3 coding DNA: TGTGCCAGCAGCAGGTACCGGGACACCTACAATGAGCAGTTCTTC. Its translation is CASSRYRDTYNEQFF.

J is TRBJ1-6 and V is TRBV9; D unclear. Germline lookup yields CDR1 SGDLS and CDR2 YYNGEE. V was shortened by 7 bases and J by 7 bases, with 12 bases between the two germline ends. This CDR3 contains 13 residues. CDR3 in amino acids: CASSQVGNSPLHF. In DNA form, the CDR3 reads TGTGCCAGCTCACAAGTTGGAAATTCACCCCTCCACTTT.

This sequence joins TRBV27 and TRBJ1-4, with 10 bases identical to TRBD1. The CDR3 consists of 13 residues. Trimming took 8 bases from V and 8 from J; bases not matched to a gene: 5. Germline CDR1 MNHEY, CDR2 SMNVEV (reference sequence). The CDR3 reads CASRWDRGEKLFF. CDR3 nucleotide sequence: TGTGCCAGCCGTTGGGACAGGGGCGAAAAACTGTTTTTT. Filled out from reference TRBV27 and TRBJ1-4, the complete variable domain reads EAQVTQNPRYLITVTGKKLTVTCSQNMNHEYMSWYRQDPGLGLRQIYYSMNVEVTDKGDVPEGYKVSRKEKRNFPLILESPSPNQTSLYFCASRWDRGEKLFFGSGTQLSVL.

V gene TRBV5-5 combines with J gene TRBJ2-3; D is unresolved. This CDR3 region has 11 residues. V gave up 1 base and J gave up 3 bases, with 0 bases separating them. Germline V gene lookup returns CDR1 SGHKS and CDR2 YYEKEE (reference sequence). This CDR3 reads CASSLTDTQYF. In nucleotides, the CDR3 is TGTGCCAGCAGCTTGACAGATACGCAGTATTTT.

With respect to this clone: Other DNA sequences from this sample encode an identical CDR3 as well. This chain connects TRBV14 to TRBJ1-5; TRBD1 is a possible D gene (6 bases). Germline V lookup: CDR1 SGHDN, CDR2 FVKESK. The CDR3 runs to 14 residues. Trimming cost V 5 bases and J 7 bases, with 15 bases left between them. CDR3 protein: CASSSGGGGQPQHF. In nucleotides, the CDR3 is TGTGCCAGCAGCTCGGGGGGCGGGGGGCAGCCCCAGCATTTT.

The V call is TRBV18, the J call TRBJ2-3, with D uncertain. The CDR3 loop spans 13 amino acids. The ends were cut back, 6 bases at V and 6 bases at J, with 13 bases in the middle. Germline CDR1 is KGHSH and CDR2 is LQKENI. CDR3 bases: TGTGCCAGCTCCCCGGCAGGCGAGGATACGCAGTATTTT. It is translated as CASSPAGEDTQYF.

This clone was detected only a few times. The chain combines TRBV19 with TRBJ2-1, with D hard to call. This CDR3 has 13 amino acids. V was trimmed by 2 bases and J by 5 bases, leaving 7 bases between them. CDR1 and CDR2 from the germline V gene are LNHDA and SQIVND (reference sequence). The CDR3 is CASSIRDNNEQFF. As DNA, the CDR3 is TGTGCCAGTAGTATACGCGACAACAATGAGCAGTTCTTC.

The chain employs TRBV28 and TRBJ1-1; tentatively, D is TRBD1 (5 bases). CDR1 is MDHEN and CDR2 is SYDVKM in the germline V gene. The ends were cut back, 6 bases at V and 3 bases at J, with 14 bases in the middle. The CDR3 runs 14 residues. This chain's CDR3 is CASRPRAGHTEAFF. CDR3 DNA: TGTGCCAGCAGACCCCGGGCAGGGCACACTGAAGCTTTCTTT.

This chain connects TRBV7-3 to TRBJ2-7; possibly TRBD2 for D (6 bases). This CDR3 has 12 residues. Germline V CDR1 and CDR2: SGHTA, FQGTGA. V lost 5 bases, J lost 12 bases, and 17 bases lay in between. Here the CDR3 reads CASSAPDGTLYF. CDR3 sequence (DNA): TGTGCCAGCAGCGCACCCGACGGGACTCTGTACTTC. Variable domain in full (rest from reference TRBV7-3 and TRBJ2-7): GAGVSQTPSNKVTEKGKYVELRCDPISGHTALYWYRQSLGQGPEFLIYFQGTGAADDSGLPNDRFFAVRPEGSVSTLKIQRTERGDSAVYLCASSAPDGTLYFGPGTRLTVT.

This clone was detected only a few times. V usage is TRBV7-2 and J usage is TRBJ2-3; TRBD2 aligns across 12 bases. Germline values: CDR1 SGHTA, CDR2 FQGNSA. V shed 5 bases, J shed 5 bases, and the junction held 14 bases outside the gene matches. CDR3 length: 18 residues. CDR3 region: CASSAAASSGGAGDTQYF. The CDR3 DNA reads TGTGCCAGCAGCGCAGCCGCCTCTAGCGGGGGGGCTGGAGATACGCAGTATTTT.